This T cell receptor (beta chain) was observed in a study of shared clonotypes between healthy human individuals. Study at large: CD8 memory received one plate per donor, CD8 naive two, CD4 memory three and CD4 naive three.

As to this clone: Its target is not known.

Clones were sequenced by immunoSEQ multiplex PCR, and TCRdb holds only the in-frame ones, with some missing. The table has fewer than 850,000 clones, 80% to 95% seen once. Germline V lookup: CDR1 MDHEN, CDR2 SYDVKM. The ends were cut back, 6 bases at V and 4 bases at J, with 15 bases in the middle. The CDR3 runs 15 residues. Study-level results: Enrolling few donors narrowed the genetic and exposure-history diversity that was represented. Naive CD4 clonotypes overlapped across several donors at 4.5% to 5.5%. Lower generation probabilities were found for non-shared clonotypes than for those shared by all four donors.

The specimen was memory CD8+ T cells from PBMCs. The sample's subset: CD45RO+ cells pooled with CCR7-negative TemRA cells. This chain links TRBV28 with TRBJ1-4; D gene ambiguous. This sequence was found in a man between 18 and 35 years old in good health. Some clones in this sample may be carry-over from other donors' samples. The CDR3 bases are TGTGCCAGCAGCGCAATGGCAGGCAATAATGAAAAACTGTTTTTT. Protein sequence: CASSAMAGNNEKLFF.